The T cell receptor (beta chain) under discussion was sequenced for a study of human CD8 memory T cell subsets. This CDR3 region has 13 residues. Looked up from germline, CDR1 is PRHDT and CDR2 is FYEKMQ (reference sequence). This clonotype is deemed medium-sized by its frequency. What it binds is unknown. UMI-labeled 5' RACE produced the TCR beta libraries. Authors' data handling: Across the sequenced material, each individual TCR beta library was found to contain somewhere between about 2,900 and 18,000 functional CDR3 beta clonotypes. TCRdb reprocessed the 5' RACE reads, with one entry per CDR3 protein and no DNA. The V and J calls were determined by TCRdb, not by the authors. The sample data list about 4,700 distinct CDR3 sequences. Study-level points and caveats: T cell repertoires from the stem-like memory and precursor exhausted subsets showed minimal mutual overlap.

Sequenced input: CD8+ T cells from PBMCs. The sequence came from a human donor in good health. The V call is TRBV13, the J call TRBJ1-1. This chain's CDR3 is CASSGEGDTEAFF.